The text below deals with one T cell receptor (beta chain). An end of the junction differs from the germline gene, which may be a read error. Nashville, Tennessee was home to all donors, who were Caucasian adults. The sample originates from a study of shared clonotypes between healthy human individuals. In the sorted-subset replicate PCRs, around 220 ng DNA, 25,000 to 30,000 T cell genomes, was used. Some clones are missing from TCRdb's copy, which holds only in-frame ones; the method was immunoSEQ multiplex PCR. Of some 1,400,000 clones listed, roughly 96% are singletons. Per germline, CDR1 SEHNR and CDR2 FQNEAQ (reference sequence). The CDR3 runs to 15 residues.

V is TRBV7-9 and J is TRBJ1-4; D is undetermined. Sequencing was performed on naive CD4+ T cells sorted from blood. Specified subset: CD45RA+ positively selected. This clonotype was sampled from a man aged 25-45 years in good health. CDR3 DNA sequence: TGTGCCAGCAGCGTAGCGGCTTCAACTAATGAAAAACTGTTTTTT. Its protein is CASSVAASTNEKLFF.